The clone carrying this T cell receptor (beta chain) was seen at least ten times. This sample is part of a study of T cells in Graves' hyperthyroidism and ophthalmopathy. The germline V and J ends were trimmed by 5 bases and 4 bases, with 18 bases remaining between them. CDR1 is SGHRS and CDR2 is YFSETQ in the germline V gene. The CDR3 loop spans 15 amino acids. RNA transcripts yielded amplified TCR beta CDR3 regions. The HTBI primer set served for first-round RT-PCR of the TCR CDR3. MiXCR was run by TCRdb on the multiplex PCR reads, yielding one entry per CDR3 protein. Among approximately 480,000 distinct CDR3 sequences, around 20% were seen once, and the ten largest hold about a quarter. A lack of ophthalmopathy progression within 18 months defined stable Graves' hyperthyroidism.

The sequence was obtained from a man aged 18 to 29 with Graves' hyperthyroidism. The chain links TRBV5-1 to TRBJ1-2, with D possibly TRBD1 on 6 matching bases. The sample taken for sequencing was blood. The CDR3 coding sequence is TGCGCCAGCAGTACCGGGACACGGGGGGGCTATGGCTACACCTTC. Translation gives CASSTGTRGGYGYTF.